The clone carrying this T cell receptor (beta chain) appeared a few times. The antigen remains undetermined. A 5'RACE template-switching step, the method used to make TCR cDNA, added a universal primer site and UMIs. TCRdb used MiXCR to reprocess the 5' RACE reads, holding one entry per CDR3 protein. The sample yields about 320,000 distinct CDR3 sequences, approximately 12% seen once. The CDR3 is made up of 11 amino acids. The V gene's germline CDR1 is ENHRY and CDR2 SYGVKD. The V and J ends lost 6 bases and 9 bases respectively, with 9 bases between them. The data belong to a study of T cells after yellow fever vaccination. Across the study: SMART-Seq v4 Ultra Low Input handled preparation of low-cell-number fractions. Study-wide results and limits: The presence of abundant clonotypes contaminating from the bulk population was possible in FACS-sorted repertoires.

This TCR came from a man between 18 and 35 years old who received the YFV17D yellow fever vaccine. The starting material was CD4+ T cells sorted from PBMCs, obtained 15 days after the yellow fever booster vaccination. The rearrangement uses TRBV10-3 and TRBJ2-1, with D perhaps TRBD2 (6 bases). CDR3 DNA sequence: TGTGCCATCAGGGGGACTTTTGAGCAGTTCTTC. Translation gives CAIRGTFEQFF.